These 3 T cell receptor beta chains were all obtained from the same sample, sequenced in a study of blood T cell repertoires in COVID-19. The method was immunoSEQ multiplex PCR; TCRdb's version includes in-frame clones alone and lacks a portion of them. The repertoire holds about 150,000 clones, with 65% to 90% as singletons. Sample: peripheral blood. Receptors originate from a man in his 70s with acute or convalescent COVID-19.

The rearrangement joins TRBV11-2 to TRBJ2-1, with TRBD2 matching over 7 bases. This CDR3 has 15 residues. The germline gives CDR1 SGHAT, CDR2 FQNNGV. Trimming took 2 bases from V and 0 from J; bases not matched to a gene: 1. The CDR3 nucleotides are TGTGCCAGCAGCTTACGCGGGAGCTCCTACAATGAGCAGTTCTTC. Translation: CASSLRGSSYNEQFF.

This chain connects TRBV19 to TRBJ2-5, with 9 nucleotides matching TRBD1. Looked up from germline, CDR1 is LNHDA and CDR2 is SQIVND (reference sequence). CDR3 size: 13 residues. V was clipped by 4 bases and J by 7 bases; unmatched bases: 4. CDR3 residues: CASSTDRGGTQYF. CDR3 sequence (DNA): TGTGCCAGTAGTACGGACAGGGGAGGGACCCAGTACTTC.

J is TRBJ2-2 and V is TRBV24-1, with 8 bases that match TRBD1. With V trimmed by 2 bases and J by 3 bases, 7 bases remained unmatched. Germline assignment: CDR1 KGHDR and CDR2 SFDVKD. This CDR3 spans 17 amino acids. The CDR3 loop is CATSDSRTGTDTGELFF. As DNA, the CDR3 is TGTGCCACCAGTGATTCCCGGACAGGGACTGACACCGGGGAGCTGTTTTTT.